Listed below are T cell receptor beta chains from one sample, sequenced in a study of blood T cells in healthy people across ages. TCRdb reprocessed the 5' RACE reads via MiXCR and lists one record per CDR3 protein. The sample records fewer than 750,000 distinct CDR3 sequences, 52% being singletons. Sequenced material: blood. The source of these receptors is a woman aged 80 or over in good health. Each CDR3 is given with its conserved first and last residue. Each record gives: V gene, J gene, clone size, D gene, CDR3 protein, CDR3 DNA. D genes are given only for firm matches. Rows may omit the clone size; those that give it use once, few, many or a size class.

>TRBV6-1|TRBJ2-4|-|-
CASSPWDRVAKNIQYF
TGTGCCAGCAGTCCTTGGGACCGCGTGGCCAAAAACATTCAGTACTTC
>TRBV5-6|TRBJ2-1|many|TRBD2
CASSLSGSDYNEQFF
TGTGCCAGCAGCCTTAGCGGGAGCGACTACAATGAGCAGTTCTTC
>TRBV29-1|TRBJ2-7|-|-
CSVSGPGAGEQYF
TGCAGCGTCTCAGGTCCAGGGGCGGGCGAGCAGTACTTC
>TRBV5-1|TRBJ2-3|many|-
CASSYLGTSTDTQYF
TGCGCCAGCAGCTACCTCGGGACTAGCACAGATACGCAGTATTTT
>TRBV2|TRBJ1-6|-|-
CASSFGTINSPPHF
TGTGCCAGCAGTTTCGGGACAATCAATTCACCCCCCCACTTT
>TRBV5-1|TRBJ1-2|few|-
CASSLGTVGGYTF
TGCGCCAGCAGCCTCGGGACCGTCGGTGGCTACACCTTC
>TRBV5-1|TRBJ2-5|-|TRBD1
CASSPGQVPGETQYF
TGCGCCAGCAGCCCGGGACAGGTTCCCGGGGAGACCCAGTACTTC
>TRBV6-6|TRBJ2-1|-|TRBD1
CASSPPGKGAGNEQFF
TGTGCCAGCAGTCCCCCCGGGAAGGGGGCTGGGAATGAGCAGTTCTTC
>TRBV28|TRBJ2-5|many|-
CASGNIRLGETQYF
TGTGCCAGCGGGAACATACGCCTGGGGGAGACCCAGTACTTC
>TRBV7-8|TRBJ2-1|-|TRBD1
CASSWTGKNEQFF
TGTGCCAGCAGCTGGACAGGGAAGAATGAGCAGTTCTTC
>TRBV20-1|TRBJ2-5|many|-
CSATMTTSQETQYF
TGCAGTGCCACAATGACCACTTCCCAAGAGACCCAGTACTTC
>TRBV10-3|TRBJ2-5|-|-
CASTGSTDREQYF
TGTGCCAGCACCGGGAGTACCGATCGGGAGCAGTACTTC
>TRBV20-1|TRBJ2-7|once|TRBD1
CSAHYTGTGSYEQYF
TGCAGTGCCCACTATACCGGGACAGGGTCCTACGAGCAGTACTTC
>TRBV5-6|TRBJ1-6|-|TRBD1
CASSLRGTGDSPLHF
TGTGCCAGCAGCTTGCGGGGGACAGGGGATTCACCCCTCCACTTT
>TRBV12-3/TRBV12-4|TRBJ2-3|many|-
CASSVLASSGTQYF
TGTGCCAGCAGTGTATTAGCCTCATCGGGTACGCAGTATTTT
>TRBV4-2|TRBJ1-2|once|-
CASSQDPREGLYLNYGYTF
TGTGCCAGCAGCCAAGATCCCCGGGAGGGGCTATACCTTAACTATGGCTACACCTTC
>TRBV6-6|TRBJ1-2|many|-
CASSYSGTLDYGYTF
TGTGCCAGCAGTTACTCAGGGACCTTGGACTATGGCTACACCTTC
>TRBV5-1|TRBJ1-5|-|TRBD1
CASRFRQGGQPQHF
TGCGCCAGCAGGTTCCGACAGGGAGGCCAGCCCCAGCATTTT
>TRBV5-1|TRBJ2-5|-|-
CASSLGGGTQETQYF
TGCGCCAGCAGCTTGGGTGGCGGGACACAAGAGACCCAGTACTTC
>TRBV6-5|TRBJ1-6|many|-
CASSYSRYRDASPLHF
TGTGCCAGCAGTTACTCGAGGTATCGGGACGCTTCACCCCTCCACTTT
>TRBV2|TRBJ2-5|many|-
CASRRGETQYF
TGTGCCAGCAGAAGGGGAGAGACCCAGTACTTC
>TRBV5-1|TRBJ2-2|-|TRBD1
CASSWRDRGTGELFF
TGCGCCAGCAGCTGGAGAGACAGGGGCACCGGGGAGCTGTTTTTT
>TRBV7-8|TRBJ1-2|many|-
CASSLVAVGPPRYGYTF
TGTGCCAGCAGCTTAGTAGCGGTCGGCCCCCCACGCTATGGCTACACCTTC
>TRBV28|TRBJ1-2|once|-
CASGQEGNNYGYTF
TGTGCCAGCGGGCAGGAGGGAAATAACTATGGCTACACCTTC
>TRBV27|TRBJ2-7|few|-
CASSLDGDRYEQYF
TGTGCCAGCAGTTTAGACGGGGACCGATACGAGCAGTACTTC
>TRBV7-9|TRBJ2-6|many|-
CASSSGRSGANVLTF
TGTGCCAGCAGCTCAGGACGCTCTGGGGCCAACGTCCTGACTTTC
>TRBV11-2|TRBJ1-1|many|-
CASSLVGTAEAFF
TGTGCCAGCAGCTTAGTGGGGACCGCAGAAGCTTTCTTT
>TRBV3-1|TRBJ2-2|few|-
CASSQGPGAAGELFF
TGTGCCAGCAGCCAAGGTCCGGGGGCCGCCGGGGAGCTGTTTTTT
>TRBV29-1|TRBJ2-4|-|TRBD1
CSGTGRQAKNIQYF
TGCAGCGGGACAGGGCGTCAAGCCAAAAACATTCAGTACTTC
>TRBV9|TRBJ1-4|-|-
CASSPGAGEKLFF
TGTGCCAGCTCGCCGGGGGCAGGAGAAAAACTGTTTTTT
>TRBV9|TRBJ2-7|-|-
CASSATPSVSRTYEQYF
TGTGCCAGCAGCGCGACTCCCAGCGTCTCACGGACCTACGAGCAGTACTTC
>TRBV29-1|TRBJ2-1|-|-
CSVAWGLRNEQFF
TGCAGCGTTGCATGGGGTCTCCGCAATGAGCAGTTCTTC
>TRBV6-6|TRBJ1-1|-|-
CASSRVGESMNTEAFF
TGTGCCAGCAGCCGTGTTGGGGAGAGTATGAACACTGAAGCTTTCTTT
>TRBV4-1|TRBJ1-1|-|TRBD1
CVSSQAAQGPSSTEAFF
TGCGTCAGCAGCCAAGCCGCACAGGGGCCAAGTAGCACTGAAGCTTTCTTT
>TRBV3-1|TRBJ1-6|-|-
CASSQGGAPLHF
TGTGCCAGCAGCCAAGGGGGGGCACCCCTCCACTTT
>TRBV7-2|TRBJ2-3|many|-
CASSLGFAGASTDTQYF
TGTGCCAGCAGCTTAGGGTTTGCAGGGGCATCCACAGATACGCAGTATTTT
>TRBV4-1|TRBJ2-4|many|-
CASSQALTALNIQYF
TGCGCCAGCAGCCAAGCTTTAACGGCCTTGAACATTCAGTACTTC
>TRBV4-1|TRBJ2-7|many|-
CASSLRDGTTYEQYF
TGCGCCAGCAGCTTACGAGACGGGACAACTTACGAGCAGTACTTC
>TRBV10-3|TRBJ2-5|many|-
CAISDRLGETQYF
TGTGCCATCAGTGACAGGCTGGGAGAGACCCAGTACTTC